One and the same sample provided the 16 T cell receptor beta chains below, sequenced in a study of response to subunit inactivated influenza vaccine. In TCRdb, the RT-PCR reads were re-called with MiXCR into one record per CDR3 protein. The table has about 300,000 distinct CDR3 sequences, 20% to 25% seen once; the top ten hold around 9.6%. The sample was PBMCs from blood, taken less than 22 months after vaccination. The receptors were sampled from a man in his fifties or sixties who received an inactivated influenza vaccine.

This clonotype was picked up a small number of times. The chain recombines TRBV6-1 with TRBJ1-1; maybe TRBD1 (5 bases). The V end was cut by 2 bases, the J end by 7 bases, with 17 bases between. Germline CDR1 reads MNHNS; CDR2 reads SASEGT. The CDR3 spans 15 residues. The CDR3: CASSEFYRPTSEAFF. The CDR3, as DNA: TGTGCCAGCAGTGAATTTTACAGGCCAACAAGTGAAGCTTTCTTT.

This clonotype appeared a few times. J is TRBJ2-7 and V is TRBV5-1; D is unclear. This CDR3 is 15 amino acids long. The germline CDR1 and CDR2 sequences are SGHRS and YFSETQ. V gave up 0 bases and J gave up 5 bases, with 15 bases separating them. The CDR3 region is CASSLDGPPIDEQYF. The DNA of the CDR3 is TGCGCCAGCAGCTTGGACGGACCGCCGATCGACGAGCAGTACTTC.

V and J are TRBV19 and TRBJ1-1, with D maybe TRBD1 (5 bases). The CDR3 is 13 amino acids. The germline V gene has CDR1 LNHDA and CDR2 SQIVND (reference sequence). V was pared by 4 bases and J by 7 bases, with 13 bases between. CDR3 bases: TGTGCCAGTAGTAAAGCGAGGGGCTTTGAAGCTTTCTTT. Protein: CASSKARGFEAFF. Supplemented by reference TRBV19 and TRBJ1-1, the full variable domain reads DGGITQSPKYLFRKEGQNVTLSCEQNLNHDAMYWYRQDPGQGLRLIYYSQIVNDFQKGDIAEGYSVSREKKESFPLTVTSAQKNPTAFYLCASSKARGFEAFFGQGTRLTVV.

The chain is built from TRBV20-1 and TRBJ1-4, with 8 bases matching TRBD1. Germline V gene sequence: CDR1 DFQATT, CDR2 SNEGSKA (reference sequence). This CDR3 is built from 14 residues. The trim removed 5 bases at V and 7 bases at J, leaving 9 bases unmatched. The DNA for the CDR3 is TGCAGTGCTCGTCAGGGGGCTATTTTTGAAAAACTGTTTTTT. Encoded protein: CSARQGAIFEKLFF.

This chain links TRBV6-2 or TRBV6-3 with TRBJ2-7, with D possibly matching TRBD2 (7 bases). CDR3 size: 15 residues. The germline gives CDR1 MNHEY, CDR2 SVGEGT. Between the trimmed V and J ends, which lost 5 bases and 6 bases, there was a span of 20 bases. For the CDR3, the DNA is TGTGCCAGCAGTACGGGGGGCCTGATGGTCTCCGAGCAGTACTTC. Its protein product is CASSTGGLMVSEQYF.

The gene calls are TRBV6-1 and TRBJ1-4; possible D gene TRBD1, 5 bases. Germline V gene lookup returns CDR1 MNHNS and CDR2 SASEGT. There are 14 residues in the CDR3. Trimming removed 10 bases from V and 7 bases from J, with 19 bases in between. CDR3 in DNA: TGTGCCACGGGAGTGGGTCAGGGTAGTGAAAAACTGTTTTTT. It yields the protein CATGVGQGSEKLFF.

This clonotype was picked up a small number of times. CDR3 DNA sequence: TGCAGTGCTAGACTAGCGGTGGGTGACAATGAGCAGTTCTTC. It encodes CSARLAVGDNEQFF. The rearrangement links TRBV20-1 to TRBJ2-1; 7 nucleotides match TRBD2. V gave up 2 bases and J gave up 5 bases; unmatched junction bases: 6. Germline V gene sequence: CDR1 DFQATT, CDR2 SNEGSKA (reference sequence). This CDR3 has 14 amino acids.

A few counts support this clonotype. The CDR3 nucleotides read TGTGCCAGCAGCTACTCGCACACCGGGGAGCTGTTTTTT. This encodes CASSYSHTGELFF. The chain joins TRBV5-4 to TRBJ2-2; no reliable D call. The CDR3 has 13 residues. Germline assignment: CDR1 SGHNT and CDR2 YYREEE (reference sequence). V was pared by 3 bases and J by 3 bases, with 6 bases between.

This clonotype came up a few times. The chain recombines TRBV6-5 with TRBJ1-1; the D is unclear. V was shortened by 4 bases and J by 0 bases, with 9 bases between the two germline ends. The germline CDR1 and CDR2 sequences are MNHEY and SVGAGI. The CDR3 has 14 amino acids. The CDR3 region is CASSLEMMNTEAFF. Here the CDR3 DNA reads TGTGCCAGCAGTTTGGAGATGATGAACACTGAAGCTTTCTTT.

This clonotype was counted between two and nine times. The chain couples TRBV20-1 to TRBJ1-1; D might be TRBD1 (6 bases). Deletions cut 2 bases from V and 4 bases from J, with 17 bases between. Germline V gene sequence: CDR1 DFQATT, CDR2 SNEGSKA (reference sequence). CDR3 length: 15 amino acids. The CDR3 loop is CSARPSRGDFTEAFF. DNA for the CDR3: TGCAGTGCTAGACCGTCGAGGGGGGACTTCACTGAAGCTTTCTTT.

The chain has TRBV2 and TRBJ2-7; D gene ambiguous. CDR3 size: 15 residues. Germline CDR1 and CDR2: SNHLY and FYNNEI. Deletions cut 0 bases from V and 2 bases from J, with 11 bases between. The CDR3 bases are TGTGCCAGCAGTGAAGCGCACGGCTATACCTACGAGCAGTACTTC. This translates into CASSEAHGYTYEQYF. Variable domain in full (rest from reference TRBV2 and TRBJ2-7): EPEVTQTPSHQVTQMGQEVILRCVPISNHLYFYWYRQILGQKVEFLVSFYNNEISEKSEIFDDQFSVERPDGSNFTLKIRSTKLEDSAMYFCASSEAHGYTYEQYFGPGTRLTVT.

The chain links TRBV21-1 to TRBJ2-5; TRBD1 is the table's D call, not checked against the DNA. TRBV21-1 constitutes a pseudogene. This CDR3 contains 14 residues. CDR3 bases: TGTGCCAGCAGCCCGCGACAGGCACAGGAGACCCAGTACTTC. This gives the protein CASSPRQAQETQYF.

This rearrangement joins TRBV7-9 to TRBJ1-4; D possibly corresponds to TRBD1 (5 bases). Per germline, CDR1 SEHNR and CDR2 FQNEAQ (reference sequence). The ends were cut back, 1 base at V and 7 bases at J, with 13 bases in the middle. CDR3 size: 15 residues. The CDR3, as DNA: TGTGCCAGCAGCTTAGACTCAGGGACGACTGAAAAACTGTTTTTT. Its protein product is CASSLDSGTTEKLFF.

The CDR3 protein is CASGSSGSKNEQFF. Here the CDR3 DNA reads TGTGCCAGCGGCTCCAGCGGGAGTAAAAATGAGCAGTTCTTC. This chain links TRBV7-9 with TRBJ2-1; 8 nucleotides line up with TRBD2. CDR1 and CDR2 (germline): SEHNR, FQNEAQ (reference sequence). The ends lost 8 bases at V and 7 bases at J; junction bases unmatched: 10. The CDR3 sequence is 14 residues long.

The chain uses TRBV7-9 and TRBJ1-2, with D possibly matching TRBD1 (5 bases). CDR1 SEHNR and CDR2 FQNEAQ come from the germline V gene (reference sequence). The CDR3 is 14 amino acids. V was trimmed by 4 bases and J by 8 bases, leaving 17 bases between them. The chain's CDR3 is CASSSSHLGDGYTF. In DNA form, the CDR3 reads TGTGCCAGCAGCTCCTCTCATCTGGGGGACGGCTACACCTTC.

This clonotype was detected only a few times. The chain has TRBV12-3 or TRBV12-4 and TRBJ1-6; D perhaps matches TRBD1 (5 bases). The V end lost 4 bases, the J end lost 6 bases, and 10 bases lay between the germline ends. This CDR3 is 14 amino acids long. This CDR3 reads CASSSGGGNSPLHF. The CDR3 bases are TGTGCCAGCAGTTCCGGGGGAGGTAATTCACCCCTCCACTTT.